This T cell receptor (beta chain) comes out of a study of PD-1 blockade in classical Hodgkin lymphoma. Time point denoted: cycle 4 day 1 (C4D1), after more than five weeks of nivolumab. Each patient experienced a relapse that followed autologous stem cell transplantation, and brentuximab vedotin exposure varied. Assay: immunoSEQ multiplex PCR; the TCRdb copy retains only in-frame clones and omits some. This sample has roughly 86,000 clones, with 83% found just once. About this clone itself: Its antigen is unknown.

The study, taken as a whole, reports: Prior to therapy, complete responders displayed diversity much like that of newly diagnosed patients.

This receptor was obtained from a human donor with classical Hodgkin lymphoma. The input for sequencing was peripheral blood mononuclear cells (PBMCs), taken before the fourth cycle of nivolumab.

CDR3 DNA sequence: TGTGCCAGCTCACCGGCACAGGGCTACGAGCAGTACTTC. Its translation is CASSPAQGYEQYF. The chain recombines TRBV18 with TRBJ2-7; D is possibly TRBD1 (6 bases). This CDR3 has 13 amino acids. Trimming shortened V by 3 bases and J by 3 bases, and 9 bases separated the two germline ends. CDR1 and CDR2 (germline): KGHSH, LQKENI.